The sequence of this TCR beta chain was determined in a study of blood T cell repertoires in COVID-19. Ages ranged from about 18 to 89 years, with residence in about two dozen US areas. V was pared by 0 bases and J by 4 bases, with 2 bases of the junction left unmatched. The length of the CDR3 is 14 residues. Germline V gene lookup returns CDR1 GTSNPN and CDR2 SVGIG (reference sequence). Profiled with immunoSEQ multiplex PCR; TCRdb holds only in-frame clones, not every one. The sample has around 250,000 clones, approximately 88% seen once. Source material: PBMCs or T cells enriched from blood (not recorded which). This clonotype originated in a woman in her forties who had been exposed to COVID-19. The chain employs TRBV30 and TRBJ1-1, with TRBD1 identical over 10 bases. CDR3 loop: CAWSVGQGVTEAFF. In DNA, the CDR3 is TGTGCCTGGAGTGTAGGACAGGGGGTCACTGAAGCTTTCTTT.